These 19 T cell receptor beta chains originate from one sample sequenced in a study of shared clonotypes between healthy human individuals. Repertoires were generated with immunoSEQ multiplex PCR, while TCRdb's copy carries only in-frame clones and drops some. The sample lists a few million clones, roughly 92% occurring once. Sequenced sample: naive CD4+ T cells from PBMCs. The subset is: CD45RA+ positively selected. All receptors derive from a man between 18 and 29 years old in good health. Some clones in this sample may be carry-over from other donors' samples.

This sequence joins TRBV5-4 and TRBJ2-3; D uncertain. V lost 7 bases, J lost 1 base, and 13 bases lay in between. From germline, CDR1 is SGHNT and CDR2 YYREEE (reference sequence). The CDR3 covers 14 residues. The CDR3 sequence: CASSGAERTDTQYF. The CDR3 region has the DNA TGTGCCAGCTCCGGTGCTGAACGCACAGATACGCAGTATTTT.

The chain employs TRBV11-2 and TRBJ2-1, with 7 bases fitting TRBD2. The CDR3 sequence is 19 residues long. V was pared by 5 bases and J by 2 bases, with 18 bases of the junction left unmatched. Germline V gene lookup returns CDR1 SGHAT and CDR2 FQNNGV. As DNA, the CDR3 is TGTGCCAGCAGCCGAACGTATAGGCGGGCTAGCGGAACCTACAATGAGCAGTTCTTC. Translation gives CASSRTYRRASGTYNEQFF.

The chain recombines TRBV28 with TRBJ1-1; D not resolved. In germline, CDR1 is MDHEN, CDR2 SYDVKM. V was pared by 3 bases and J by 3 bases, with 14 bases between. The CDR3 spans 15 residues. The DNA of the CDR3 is TGTGCCAGCAGTTTTTTTTGGGCATCGGACACTGAAGCTTTCTTT. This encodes CASSFFWASDTEAFF. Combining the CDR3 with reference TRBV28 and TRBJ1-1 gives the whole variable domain DVKVTQSSRYLVKRTGEKVFLECVQDMDHENMFWYRQDPGLGLRLIYFSYDVKMKEKGDIPEGYSVSREKKERFSLILESASTNQTSMYLCASSFFWASDTEAFFGQGTRLTVV.

The CDR3 reads CASSSGTGGALRYGSPLHF. In DNA, the CDR3 is TGTGCCAGCAGCAGCGGGACAGGGGGCGCTTTGAGATATGGTTCACCCCTCCACTTT. The chain couples TRBV5-6 to TRBJ1-6; 12 nucleotides line up with TRBD1. CDR3 size: 19 residues. Losses at the gene ends were 4 bases for V and 9 bases for J; bases not matched to a gene: 17. The germline V gene encodes CDR1 SGHDT and CDR2 YYEEEE.

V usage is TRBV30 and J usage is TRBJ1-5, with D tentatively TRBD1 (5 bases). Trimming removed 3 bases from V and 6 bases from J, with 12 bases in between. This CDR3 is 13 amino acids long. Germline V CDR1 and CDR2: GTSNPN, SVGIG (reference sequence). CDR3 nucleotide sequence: TGTGCCTGGAGGGCGGGGCAGGGTCAGCCCCAGCATTTT. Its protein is CAWRAGQGQPQHF.

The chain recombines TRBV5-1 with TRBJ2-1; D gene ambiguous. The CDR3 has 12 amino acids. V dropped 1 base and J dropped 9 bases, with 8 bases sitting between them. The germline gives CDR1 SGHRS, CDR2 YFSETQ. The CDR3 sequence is CASSLFTGEQFF. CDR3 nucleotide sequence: TGCGCCAGCAGCTTGTTTACGGGTGAGCAGTTCTTC.

The CDR3 coding sequence is TGCGCCAGCAGCTTGGCCCCAATTACAGGGGTCGAGACCCAGTACTTC. Protein sequence: CASSLAPITGVETQYF. V gene TRBV5-1 combines with J gene TRBJ2-5, with TRBD1 identical over 7 bases. Germline trimming cut 0 bases from V and 5 bases from J; bases unmatched to any gene: 10. The CDR3 has 16 amino acids. CDR1 and CDR2 (germline): SGHRS, YFSETQ.

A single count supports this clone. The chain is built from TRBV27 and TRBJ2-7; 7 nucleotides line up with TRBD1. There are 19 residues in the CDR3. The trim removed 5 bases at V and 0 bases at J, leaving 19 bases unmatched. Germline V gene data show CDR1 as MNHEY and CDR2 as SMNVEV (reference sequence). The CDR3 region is CASSQRVKRQGLGSYEQYF. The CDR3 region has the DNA TGTGCCAGCAGTCAACGGGTGAAGCGACAGGGTTTGGGCTCCTACGAGCAGTACTTC.

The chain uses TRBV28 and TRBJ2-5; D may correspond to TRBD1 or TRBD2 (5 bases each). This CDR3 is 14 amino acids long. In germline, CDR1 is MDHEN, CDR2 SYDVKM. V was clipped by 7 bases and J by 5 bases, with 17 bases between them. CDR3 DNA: TGTGCCAGCACCATCGGGACGGAAGGGGAGACCCAGTACTTC. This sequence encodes CASTIGTEGETQYF.

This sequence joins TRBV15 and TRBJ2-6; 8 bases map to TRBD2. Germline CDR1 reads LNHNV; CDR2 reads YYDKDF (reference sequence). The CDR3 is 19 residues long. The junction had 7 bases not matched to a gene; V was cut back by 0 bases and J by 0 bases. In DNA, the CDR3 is TGTGCCACCAGCAGAGATTTCACTAGCGGCAGCTCTGGGGCCAACGTCCTGACTTTC. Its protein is CATSRDFTSGSSGANVLTF.

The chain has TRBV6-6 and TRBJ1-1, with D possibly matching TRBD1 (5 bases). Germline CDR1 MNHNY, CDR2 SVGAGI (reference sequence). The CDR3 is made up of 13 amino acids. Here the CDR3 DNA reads TGTGCAGCCTGGGGGGGAGGGAGCACTGAAGCTTTCTTT. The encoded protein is CAAWGGGSTEAFF.

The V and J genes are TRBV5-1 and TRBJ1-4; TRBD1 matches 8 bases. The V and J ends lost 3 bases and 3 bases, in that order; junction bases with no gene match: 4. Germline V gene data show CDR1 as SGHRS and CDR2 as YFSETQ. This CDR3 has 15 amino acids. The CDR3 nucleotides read TGCGCCAGCAGCTCCGGACAGGGTTCTAATGAAAAACTGTTTTTT. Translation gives CASSSGQGSNEKLFF.

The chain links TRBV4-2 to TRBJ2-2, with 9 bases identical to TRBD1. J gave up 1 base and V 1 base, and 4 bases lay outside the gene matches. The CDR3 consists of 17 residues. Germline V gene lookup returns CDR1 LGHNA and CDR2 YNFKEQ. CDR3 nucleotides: TGTGCCAGCAGCCAAGTGCCGGGACAGGGGAACACCGGGGAGCTGTTTTTT. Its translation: CASSQVPGQGNTGELFF.

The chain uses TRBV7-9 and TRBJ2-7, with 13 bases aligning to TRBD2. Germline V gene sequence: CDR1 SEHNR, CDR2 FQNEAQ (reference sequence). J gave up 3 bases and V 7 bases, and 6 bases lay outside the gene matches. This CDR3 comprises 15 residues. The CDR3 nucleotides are TGTGCCAGCAACACAGGGACTAGCGGGATCTACGAGCAGTACTTC. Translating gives CASNTGTSGIYEQYF.

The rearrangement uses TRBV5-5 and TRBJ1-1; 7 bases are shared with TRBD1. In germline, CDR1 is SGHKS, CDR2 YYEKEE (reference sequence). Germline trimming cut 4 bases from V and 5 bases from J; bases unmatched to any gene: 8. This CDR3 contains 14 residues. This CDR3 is CASSHTDRATEAFF. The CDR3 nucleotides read TGTGCCAGCAGCCACACCGACAGGGCTACTGAAGCTTTCTTT.

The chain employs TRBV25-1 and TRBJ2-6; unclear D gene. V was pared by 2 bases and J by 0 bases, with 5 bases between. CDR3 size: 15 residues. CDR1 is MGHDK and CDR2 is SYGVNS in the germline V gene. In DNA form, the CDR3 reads TGTGCCAGCAGTGAACCGGGCTCTGGGGCCAACGTCCTGACTTTC. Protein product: CASSEPGSGANVLTF.

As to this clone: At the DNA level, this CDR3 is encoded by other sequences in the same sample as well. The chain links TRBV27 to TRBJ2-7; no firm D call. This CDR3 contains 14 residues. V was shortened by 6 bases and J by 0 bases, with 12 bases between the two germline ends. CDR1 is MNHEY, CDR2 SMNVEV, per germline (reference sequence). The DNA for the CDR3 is TGTGCCAGCAGCTTTTCTCGGACCTCCTACGAGCAGTACTTC. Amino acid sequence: CASSFSRTSYEQYF.

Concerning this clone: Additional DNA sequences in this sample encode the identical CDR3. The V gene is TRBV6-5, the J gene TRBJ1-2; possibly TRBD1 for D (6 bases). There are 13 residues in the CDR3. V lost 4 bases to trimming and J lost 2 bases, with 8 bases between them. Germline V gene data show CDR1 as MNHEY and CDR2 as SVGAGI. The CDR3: CASSSTGNYGYTF. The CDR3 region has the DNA TGTGCCAGCAGTTCCACAGGGAACTATGGCTACACCTTC.

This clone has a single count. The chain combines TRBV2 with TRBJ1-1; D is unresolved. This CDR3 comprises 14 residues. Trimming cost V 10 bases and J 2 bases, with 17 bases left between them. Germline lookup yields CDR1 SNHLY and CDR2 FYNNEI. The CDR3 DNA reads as TGTGCCATCTGGCCGCGCAAGCGAAACACTGAAGCTTTCTTT. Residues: CAIWPRKRNTEAFF.